Shown below are 28 T cell receptor beta chains from a single sample sequenced in a study of response to subunit inactivated influenza vaccine. TCRdb itself ran the RT-PCR reads through MiXCR, one entry per CDR3 protein. This table holds 650,000 to 700,000 distinct CDR3 sequences, less than 20% found once. Sample: PBMCs from blood, taken 12 days after vaccination. All receptors come from a man aged 45 to 65 who received an inactivated influenza vaccine.

The V and J genes are TRBV6-2 or TRBV6-3 and TRBJ2-3; 7 nucleotides match TRBD2. V lost 8 bases and J lost 0; bases outside the gene matches: 20. The CDR3 is 19 amino acids. The germline gives CDR1 MNHEY, CDR2 SVGEGT. For the CDR3, the DNA is TGTGCCAGCTCCGGGTGGCTAGCGGTCCTCGGGGGTAGCACAGATACGCAGTATTTT. Translation: CASSGWLAVLGGSTDTQYF.

There are a few counts of this clonotype. For the CDR3, the DNA is TGCGCCAGCAGCCAAGTCGTAGGAGATACGCAGTATTTT. As protein: CASSQVVGDTQYF. This rearrangement joins TRBV4-1 to TRBJ2-3; no firm D call. Germline CDR1 and CDR2: MGHRA and YSYEKL. The CDR3 is made up of 13 amino acids. The V and J ends lost 1 base and 5 bases respectively, with 7 bases between them.

In its sample, this clonotype was seen once. CDR3 coding DNA: TGTGCCAGCAGCCAAAAGCGGGTGGGCCCTCTGAGAAAACTGTTTTTT. Protein: CASSQKRVGPLRKLFF. The chain is built from TRBV3-1 and TRBJ1-4; no clear D gene. CDR3 length: 16 residues. Germline-derived CDR1 and CDR2 are LGHDT and YNNKEL (reference sequence). Between the trimmed V and J ends, which lost 2 bases and 10 bases, there was a span of 20 bases.

V usage is TRBV4-1 and J usage is TRBJ2-4, with D possibly being TRBD2 (5 bases). Germline CDR1 reads MGHRA; CDR2 reads YSYEKL. The CDR3 runs 13 residues. Trimming took off 1 base at V and 16 bases at J, with 17 bases between the two ends. CDR3 nucleotides: TGCGCCAGCAGCCAAGGACGCAGCGGTGTCGTTTACTTC. As protein: CASSQGRSGVVYF.

The chain joins TRBV28 to TRBJ2-7; 10 nucleotides agree with TRBD1. CDR1 and CDR2 (germline): MDHEN, SYDVKM. V was pared by 6 bases and J by 7 bases, with 9 bases of the junction left unmatched. This CDR3 is 14 amino acids long. CDR3 sequence (DNA): TGTGCCAGCAGCAGTTGGACAGGGGGGGGGGAGCAGTACTTC. Translating it yields CASSSWTGGGEQYF.

The sample holds many counts of this clonotype. This chain joins TRBV20-1 and TRBJ1-5; D unresolved. The CDR3 length is 15 residues. Trimming took off 3 bases at V and 7 bases at J, with 19 bases between the two ends. Germline loops: CDR1 DFQATT, CDR2 SNEGSKA (reference sequence). CDR3 coding DNA: TGCAGTGCTAGTTCTTCGCAGGCCTTCAGCCAGCCCCAGCATTTT. Protein: CSASSSQAFSQPQHF.

This clonotype was counted ten times or more. The rearrangement links TRBV12-3 or TRBV12-4 to TRBJ2-7; possibly TRBD1 for D (6 bases). This CDR3 is built from 13 residues. V dropped 5 bases and J dropped 3 bases, with 11 bases sitting between them. CDR3 nucleotide sequence: TGTGCCAGCAGTATGATACAGGGCTACGAGCAGTACTTC. As protein: CASSMIQGYEQYF.

V gene TRBV6-1 combines with J gene TRBJ2-6; D gene ambiguous. Trimming removed 1 base at V and 0 bases at J, with 13 bases between. Looked up from germline, CDR1 is MNHNS and CDR2 is SASEGT. CDR3 length equals 18 residues. The CDR3 DNA reads TGTGCCAGCAGTGAAGAAAGACACCCGAGCTCTGGGGCCAACGTCCTGACTTTC. This encodes CASSEERHPSSGANVLTF.

This clonotype was observed a few times. The rearrangement links TRBV20-1 to TRBJ2-3, with a weak D call TRBD1 (6 bases). Trimming pared 5 bases from V and 6 bases from J, leaving 15 bases between. From germline, CDR1 is DFQATT and CDR2 SNEGSKA (reference sequence). The CDR3 has 13 amino acids. CDR3 region: CSAPGTLGDTQYF. DNA for the CDR3: TGCAGTGCTCCCGGGACACTGGGGGATACGCAGTATTTT.

The gene calls are TRBV6-6 and TRBJ1-3, with 8 bases identical to TRBD1. In germline, CDR1 is MNHNY, CDR2 SVGAGI (reference sequence). The J segment lost 6 bases and the V segment lost 10 bases, leaving 5 bases of the junction unmatched. The CDR3 totals 12 residues. The CDR3 DNA reads TGTGCCACCCTGACAGGGGTAAACACCATATATTTT. The encoded protein is CATLTGVNTIYF.

This clonotype occurred a few times. The chain employs TRBV21-1 and TRBJ2-4; TRBD2, as called in the table, went unchecked against the DNA. TRBV21-1 is a documented pseudogene. CDR3 size: 18 residues. The CDR3 sequence is CASSKESRPRGAKNIQYF. CDR3 nucleotide sequence: TGTGCCAGCAGCAAAGAGTCCCGACCACGGGGAGCCAAAAACATTCAGTACTTC.

The V gene is TRBV6-2 or TRBV6-3, the J gene TRBJ2-3; the D is unclear. V lost 2 bases, J lost 2 bases, and 11 bases lay in between. The CDR3 covers 15 residues. Germline-derived CDR1 and CDR2 are MNHEY and SVGEGT. In DNA form, the CDR3 reads TGTGCCAGCAGTTACAGCTTGCGGTACACAGATACGCAGTATTTT. This translates into CASSYSLRYTDTQYF.

The rearrangement joins TRBV9 to TRBJ2-1; maybe TRBD1 (6 bases). The CDR3 is 16 residues long. The germline V gene encodes CDR1 SGDLS and CDR2 YYNGEE. V lost 0 bases to trimming and J lost 1 base, with 11 bases between them. CDR3 in DNA: TGTGCCAGCAGCGTAGGGGGGCGGAGATCCTACAATGAGCAGTTCTTC. This sequence encodes CASSVGGRRSYNEQFF.

This clonotype showed up just once. The chain combines TRBV10-3 with TRBJ2-1; 15 bases agree with TRBD2. Germline V gene lookup returns CDR1 ENHRY and CDR2 SYGVKD. V lost 4 bases to trimming and J lost 7 bases; unmatched junction nucleotides: 11. The CDR3 runs to 18 residues. This chain's CDR3 is CAISGSGTSGRRLNEQFF. The CDR3 nucleotides are TGTGCCATCAGTGGTTCCGGGACTAGCGGGAGGAGGTTGAATGAGCAGTTCTTC.

The chain recombines TRBV20-1 with TRBJ2-5, with 9 bases matching TRBD1. Germline-derived CDR1 and CDR2 are DFQATT and SNEGSKA (reference sequence). The CDR3 covers 18 residues. Germline trimming cut 1 base from V and 2 bases from J; bases unmatched to any gene: 14. The CDR3 here is CSARGGVGTGPYQETQYF. CDR3 coding DNA: TGCAGTGCTAGAGGGGGGGTCGGGACAGGGCCTTATCAAGAGACCCAGTACTTC.

In its sample, this clonotype was seen a few times. V gene TRBV12-3 or TRBV12-4 combines with J gene TRBJ1-4; D ambiguous. The CDR3 consists of 16 residues. V lost 0 bases and J lost 8, with 16 bases in between. The CDR3 is CASSLAPGSYGEKLFF. CDR3 coding DNA: TGTGCCAGCAGTTTAGCGCCGGGATCGTACGGCGAAAAACTGTTTTTT.

In its sample, this clonotype was seen many times. The chain couples TRBV19 to TRBJ2-1; tentative D call: TRBD1 (7 bases). Looked up from germline, CDR1 is LNHDA and CDR2 is SQIVND (reference sequence). The CDR3 runs 17 residues. Trimming took 3 bases from V and 4 from J, leaving 19 bases between them. This CDR3 reads CASSIGGGPHIYNEQFF. Here the CDR3 DNA reads TGTGCCAGTAGTATCGGAGGGGGCCCCCACATATACAATGAGCAGTTCTTC.

There are a few counts of this clonotype. V gene TRBV10-3 combines with J gene TRBJ2-3; 11 bases line up with TRBD2. V lost 5 bases to trimming and J lost 1 base; unmatched junction nucleotides: 8. Germline V CDR1 and CDR2: ENHRY, SYGVKD. The CDR3 length is 17 residues. CDR3 sequence (DNA): TGTGCCATCAGTCTTCGGGCTAGCGGGGGGCGCACAGATACGCAGTATTTT. Its translation: CAISLRASGGRTDTQYF.

CDR3 region: CSAISHGAGSGNTIYF. CDR3 DNA: TGCAGTGCTATTTCACACGGGGCAGGCTCTGGAAACACCATATATTTT. The chain recombines TRBV20-1 with TRBJ1-3, with D perhaps TRBD1 (5 bases). Germline CDR1 and CDR2: DFQATT and SNEGSKA (reference sequence). V was trimmed by 4 bases and J by 0 bases, leaving 16 bases between them. There are 16 residues in the CDR3.

The V and J genes are TRBV6-2 or TRBV6-3 and TRBJ2-6; D could derive from TRBD1 or TRBD2 (5 bases each). This CDR3 is 15 amino acids long. The germline gives CDR1 MNHEY, CDR2 SVGEGT. V was pared by 5 bases and J by 2 bases, with 10 bases between. Written as DNA, the CDR3 is TGTGCCAGCAGTGCCGGGACCACTGGGGCCAACGTCCTGACTTTC. Translating it yields CASSAGTTGANVLTF.

The genes are TRBV15 and TRBJ2-7; 12 bases are a match to TRBD1. CDR1 is LNHNV, CDR2 YYDKDF, per germline (reference sequence). Trimming removed 6 bases from V and 6 bases from J; junction bases left unmatched: 3. CDR3 length: 13 amino acids. This chain's CDR3 is CATRGQGAGEQYF. The CDR3 bases are TGTGCCACCAGGGGACAGGGGGCGGGCGAGCAGTACTTC.

The chain carries TRBV9 and TRBJ2-6, with 8 nucleotides matching TRBD1. The junction had 6 bases not matched to a gene; V was cut back by 0 bases and J by 1 base. The CDR3 loop spans 18 amino acids. The germline gives CDR1 SGDLS, CDR2 YYNGEE. CDR3 region: CASSVGAGGGSGANVLTF. The CDR3 nucleotides read TGTGCCAGCAGCGTAGGGGCAGGGGGCGGATCTGGGGCCAACGTCCTGACTTTC.

This clonotype has only a few counts. The chain links TRBV11-2 to TRBJ2-7, with 7 bases lining up with TRBD1. The ends lost 4 bases at V and 3 bases at J; junction bases unmatched: 9. Germline V lookup: CDR1 SGHAT, CDR2 FQNNGV. The length of the CDR3 is 15 residues. CDR3 sequence (DNA): TGTGCCAGCAGCTCGACAACCGGGACAGTCTACGAGCAGTACTTC. Protein: CASSSTTGTVYEQYF.

This clonotype was counted a few times. The chain recombines TRBV6-5 with TRBJ1-1; weak D call: TRBD1 (5 bases). The germline CDR1 and CDR2 sequences are MNHEY and SVGAGI. The CDR3 spans 11 residues. The CDR3 DNA sequence: TGTGTCGTGCACCAGGGCACTGAAGCTTTCTTT. Translating gives CVVHQGTEAFF.

Ten or more counts support this clonotype. V is TRBV7-2 and J is TRBJ2-2; unclear D gene. Germline V gene sequence: CDR1 SGHTA, CDR2 FQGNSA. This CDR3 has 14 amino acids. V was cut by 3 bases and J by 0 bases, with 5 bases left in between. The CDR3 protein is CASSFGPNTGELFF. The CDR3 coding sequence is TGTGCCAGCAGCTTCGGACCGAACACCGGGGAGCTGTTTTTT.

This clonotype has a count of ten or more. The chain couples TRBV6-2 or TRBV6-3 to TRBJ1-5; 10 positions agree with TRBD1. Germline assignment: CDR1 MNHEY and CDR2 SVGEGT. V shed 6 bases and J 7 bases; nucleotides not matched to a gene: 6. The CDR3 covers 14 residues. In nucleotides, the CDR3 is TGTGCCAGCAGCACGACAGGGGGCTGGCAGCCCCAGCATTTT. Translating gives CASSTTGGWQPQHF.

Only a few counts were recorded for this clonotype. V gene TRBV4-3 combines with J gene TRBJ2-3; D ambiguous. CDR3 length: 15 amino acids. Germline lookup yields CDR1 LGHNA and CDR2 YSLEER. V was cut by 0 bases and J by 1 base, with 8 bases left in between. The CDR3 spells CASSQDAARTDTQYF. In nucleotides, the CDR3 is TGCGCCAGCAGCCAAGACGCCGCTCGCACAGATACGCAGTATTTT.

This sequence joins TRBV3-1 and TRBJ2-2, with D possibly TRBD1 on 6 matching bases. Trimming shortened V by 0 bases and J by 9 bases, and 17 bases separated the two germline ends. Looked up from germline, CDR1 is LGHDT and CDR2 is YNNKEL (reference sequence). This CDR3 spans 16 amino acids. In nucleotides, the CDR3 is TGTGCCAGCAGCCAAGATGTAAACAGGGCACGTAGGGAGCTGTTTTTT. Translating gives CASSQDVNRARRELFF.